The clone carrying this T cell receptor (beta chain) occurred many times. Its cognate antigen is unknown. Samples came from axillary lymph nodes draining the breast cancer. This record comes from a study of breast tumors, draining lymph nodes, adjacent tissues. Between the trimmed V and J ends, which lost 4 bases and 1 base, there was a span of 13 bases. Germline CDR1 and CDR2: SEHNR and FQNEAQ (reference sequence). CDR3 length: 15 amino acids. Via MiXCR, TCRdb re-called the multiplex PCR reads, giving one row per CDR3 protein. The table includes about 180,000 distinct CDR3 sequences, about 33% detected once. Study-wide findings and caveats: Most tumor T cells seemingly derive from lymph node, then expand in tumor. Luminal-like breast cancer showed significantly greater tumor-nontumor repertoire similarity than basal-like breast cancer did.

This chain connects TRBV7-9 to TRBJ1-2, with D tentatively TRBD1 (5 bases). Sequenced input: axillary lymph node tissue. The clonotype was recovered from a female donor with breast cancer. Some clones in this sample may be carry-over from other donors' samples. The CDR3 DNA reads as TGTGCCAGCAGCTCGGGACTGCCGTTTAACTATGGCTACACCTTC. It yields the protein CASSSGLPFNYGYTF. The full variable domain, completed using reference TRBV7-9 and TRBJ1-2, is DTGVSQNPRHKITKRGQNVTFRCDPISEHNRLYWYRQTLGQGPEFLTYFQNEAQLEKSRLLSDRFSAERPKGSFSTLEIQRTEQGDSAMYLCASSSGLPFNYGYTFGSGTRLTVV.